What follows are 30 T cell receptor beta chains derived from one specimen sequenced in a study of blood T cell repertoires in COVID-19. Profiled with immunoSEQ multiplex PCR; TCRdb holds only in-frame clones, not every one. Of around 280,000 clones in the sample, around 86% were seen once. Specimen: peripheral blood. The source is a woman in her 30s who had recovered from COVID-19.

This rearrangement joins TRBV6-5 to TRBJ1-4; D possibly corresponds to TRBD1 (5 bases). CDR1 is MNHEY, CDR2 SVGAGI, per germline. The CDR3 contains 15 residues. Trimming removed 6 bases from V and 4 bases from J, with 15 bases in between. The CDR3 reads CASSSPRRGNEKLFF. DNA of the CDR3: TGTGCCAGCAGCTCCCCGCGAAGGGGTAATGAAAAACTGTTTTTT.

The chain employs TRBV5-4 and TRBJ1-1, with D perhaps matching TRBD1 (5 bases). There are 14 residues in the CDR3. Per germline, CDR1 SGHNT and CDR2 YYREEE (reference sequence). V dropped 0 bases and J dropped 1 base, with 7 bases sitting between them. Here the CDR3 reads CASSLGQSNTEAFF. CDR3 nucleotides: TGTGCCAGCAGCTTGGGACAGTCGAACACTGAAGCTTTCTTT.

The chain uses TRBV30 and TRBJ2-7, with unresolved D. With 1 base removed from V and 3 bases from J, the gap between germline ends came to 10 bases. Germline CDR1 and CDR2: GTSNPN and SVGIG (reference sequence). The CDR3 loop spans 13 amino acids. CDR3: CAWSDLADYEQYF. In nucleotides, the CDR3 is TGTGCCTGGAGTGATCTGGCAGACTACGAGCAGTACTTC.

A few counts support this clone. J is TRBJ2-7 and V is TRBV11-2, with D perhaps TRBD1 (5 bases). CDR1 and CDR2 from the germline V gene are SGHAT and FQNNGV. CDR3 length equals 13 residues. Trimming cost V 2 bases and J 3 bases, with 8 bases left between them. DNA of the CDR3: TGTGCCAGCAGCTTAACCAGGGACTACGAGCAGTACTTC. This encodes CASSLTRDYEQYF. Using reference TRBV11-2 and TRBJ2-7 for the parts outside the CDR3, the full variable domain is EAGVAQSPRYKIIEKRQSVAFWCNPISGHATLYWYQQILGQGPKLLIQFQNNGVVDDSQLPKDRFSAERLKGVDSTLKIQPAKLEDSAVYLCASSLTRDYEQYFGPGTRLTVT.

The J gene is TRBJ1-1, the V gene TRBV19; TRBD1 might be the D (5 bases). Germline-derived CDR1 and CDR2 are LNHDA and SQIVND (reference sequence). This CDR3 region has 13 residues. V dropped 0 bases and J dropped 3 bases, with 5 bases sitting between them. This CDR3 reads CASSIEGDTEAFF. As DNA, the CDR3 is TGTGCCAGTAGTATAGAAGGGGACACTGAAGCTTTCTTT.

In this sample, this clone turned up a few times. This chain joins TRBV4-1 and TRBJ1-6; 7 nucleotides match TRBD1. This CDR3 has 16 amino acids. CDR1 MGHRA and CDR2 YSYEKL come from the germline V gene. The V gene end was trimmed by 0 bases and the J gene end by 10 bases; junction bases not matched to a gene: 9. CDR3 in amino acids: CASSQDWDSLGSPLHF. CDR3 coding DNA: TGCGCCAGCAGCCAAGATTGGGACAGTTTGGGGTCACCCCTCCACTTT.

This CDR3 is CASSLAGGGEQYF. The CDR3 DNA is TGTGCCAGCAGTCTAGCGGGAGGAGGCGAGCAGTACTTC. The chain employs TRBV28 and TRBJ2-7; 11 positions agree with TRBD2. The length of the CDR3 is 13 residues. With 5 bases clipped from V and 6 bases from J, the junction kept 3 bases outside the gene matches. CDR1 and CDR2 (germline): MDHEN, SYDVKM.

V is TRBV10-1 and J is TRBJ2-3; 7 positions agree with TRBD2. The CDR3 consists of 15 residues. After removal of 0 bases from V and 5 bases from J, the junction contained 5 bases not matched to a gene. Germline-derived CDR1 and CDR2 are WNHNN and SYGVQD (reference sequence). The CDR3 reads CASSESTSTIDTQYF. CDR3 nucleotide sequence: TGCGCCAGCAGTGAGTCGACTAGCACCATAGATACGCAGTATTTT.

The genes are TRBV3-1 (or the pseudogene TRBV3-2) and TRBJ2-1; 9 bases agree with TRBD2. This CDR3 is 15 amino acids long. The V gene's germline CDR1 is LGHDT and CDR2 YNNKEL (reference sequence). V shed 4 bases and J 2 bases; nucleotides not matched to a gene: 3. The CDR3 region has the DNA TGTGCCAGCAGCCGCAGCGGGGGGACCTACAATGAGCAGTTCTTC. It is translated as CASSRSGGTYNEQFF.

V is TRBV5-4 and J is TRBJ2-5, with TRBD2 matching over 10 bases. Trimming cost V 7 bases and J 5 bases; bases outside gene matches: 11. This CDR3 contains 15 residues. CDR1 and CDR2 from the germline V gene are SGHNT and YYREEE (reference sequence). CDR3 protein: CASVDSSGSMETQYF. The CDR3 DNA reads as TGTGCCAGCGTAGATTCTAGCGGGAGCATGGAGACCCAGTACTTC.

The table lists this clone with a few counts. V gene TRBV6-2 or TRBV6-3 combines with J gene TRBJ2-7; D is ambiguous. Trimming pared 4 bases from V and 2 bases from J, leaving 12 bases between. The CDR3 spans 14 residues. CDR1 is MNHEY and CDR2 is SVGEGT in the germline V gene. CDR3 DNA sequence: TGTGCCAGCAGTTGGCTCCACCATCCCTACGAGCAGTACTTC. Translated: CASSWLHHPYEQYF.

The V call is TRBV25-1, the J call TRBJ2-7, with 10 bases lining up with TRBD1. This CDR3 has 12 residues. V was pared by 9 bases and J by 6 bases, with 5 bases of the junction left unmatched. Germline assignment: CDR1 MGHDK and CDR2 SYGVNS. Here the CDR3 DNA reads TGTGCCAGTGGGACAGGGGTCGCCGAGCAGTACTTC. It is translated as CASGTGVAEQYF.

The chain carries TRBV29-1 and TRBJ2-5, with D possibly being TRBD1 (6 bases). Germline CDR1 SQVTM, CDR2 ANQGSEA. The V and J ends lost 7 bases and 6 bases respectively, with 15 bases between them. CDR3 size: 12 residues. CDR3 residues: CSAWPGQQTQYF. CDR3 DNA sequence: TGCAGCGCTTGGCCGGGACAACAGACCCAGTACTTC.

The sample holds a few counts of this clone. Other nucleotide sequences from this sample produce the same CDR3. The chain joins TRBV29-1 to TRBJ2-7, with 9 bases aligning to TRBD2. The germline V gene encodes CDR1 SQVTM and CDR2 ANQGSEA. The CDR3 totals 14 residues. Trimming removed 3 bases from V and 0 bases from J; junction bases left unmatched: 3. The CDR3 sequence: CSVDASGDSYEQYF. The DNA for the CDR3 is TGCAGCGTTGATGCTAGCGGGGACTCCTACGAGCAGTACTTC.

The chain joins TRBV9 to TRBJ2-5; no definite D call. The germline V gene has CDR1 SGDLS and CDR2 YYNGEE. Trimming took 0 bases from V and 4 from J, leaving 10 bases between them. CDR3 length: 14 residues. The CDR3 region is CASSVGVQPETQYF. The DNA of the CDR3 is TGTGCCAGCAGCGTAGGGGTACAGCCAGAGACCCAGTACTTC.

This chain joins TRBV19 and TRBJ1-2; a possible D gene is TRBD1 (6 bases). Trimming pared 5 bases from V and 3 bases from J, leaving 13 bases between. This CDR3 comprises 14 residues. Germline V gene lookup returns CDR1 LNHDA and CDR2 SQIVND (reference sequence). The CDR3 region is CASSPFSGDYGYTF. Here the CDR3 DNA reads TGTGCCAGTAGTCCCTTTTCAGGGGACTATGGCTACACCTTC.

Written as DNA, the CDR3 is TGTGCCACCAGTGACAGTTACGAGCAGTACTTC. Translation: CATSDSYEQYF. V usage is TRBV24-1 and J usage is TRBJ2-7; the D is unclear. This CDR3 has 11 amino acids. Trimming pared 4 bases from V and 4 bases from J, leaving 4 bases between. Germline-derived CDR1 and CDR2 are KGHDR and SFDVKD.

The J gene is TRBJ1-2, the V gene TRBV5-1; 9 nucleotides agree with TRBD1. Trimming cost V 1 base and J 2 bases; bases outside gene matches: 3. CDR3 length: 15 amino acids. Per the germline V gene, CDR1 is SGHRS and CDR2 is YFSETQ. The CDR3 DNA sequence: TGCGCCAGCAGCTTGTCCGGGACAGGGAACTATGGCTACACCTTC. Translation: CASSLSGTGNYGYTF.

This CDR3 reads CASSSTGGAPAEQYF. The DNA for the CDR3 is TGTGCCAGCAGCAGCACAGGGGGCGCCCCCGCCGAGCAGTACTTC. This chain joins TRBV5-4 and TRBJ2-7; the match to TRBD1 covers 9 bases. The length of the CDR3 is 15 residues. V was pared by 4 bases and J by 6 bases, with 11 bases of the junction left unmatched. The V gene's germline CDR1 is SGHNT and CDR2 YYREEE (reference sequence).

This rearrangement joins TRBV2 to TRBJ1-1, with a possible D match to TRBD1 (6 bases). Deletions cut 7 bases from V and 2 bases from J, with 8 bases between. Germline lookup yields CDR1 SNHLY and CDR2 FYNNEI. There are 12 residues in the CDR3. CDR3 coding DNA: TGTGCCAGCAACAGGGACAACACTGAAGCTTTCTTT. Amino acids: CASNRDNTEAFF.

The chain is built from TRBV9 and TRBJ2-2; D gene unclear. Looked up from germline, CDR1 is SGDLS and CDR2 is YYNGEE. The CDR3 runs to 15 residues. V lost 4 bases, J lost 3 bases, and 13 bases lay in between. CDR3: CASSPHRVHTGELFF. DNA for the CDR3: TGTGCCAGCAGCCCCCACCGGGTCCACACCGGGGAGCTGTTTTTT.

The rearrangement joins TRBV7-3 to TRBJ2-1, with a possible D match to TRBD2 (5 bases). Germline-derived CDR1 and CDR2 are SGHTA and FQGTGA. There are 13 residues in the CDR3. The V and J ends lost 3 bases and 5 bases respectively, with 8 bases between them. In DNA, the CDR3 is TGTGCCAGCAGCTTCACTAGGGACAATGAGCAGTTCTTC. Translation: CASSFTRDNEQFF.

This chain links TRBV2 with TRBJ1-5; TRBD1 might be the D (5 bases). This CDR3 spans 14 amino acids. CDR1 SNHLY and CDR2 FYNNEI come from the germline V gene. V was trimmed by 1 base and J by 2 bases, leaving 6 bases between them. The CDR3 loop reads CASSEVGGNQPQHF. CDR3 sequence (DNA): TGTGCCAGCAGTGAAGTAGGGGGCAATCAGCCCCAGCATTTT.

This chain links TRBV7-8 with TRBJ1-3; 9 nucleotides line up with TRBD1. Germline V gene data show CDR1 as SGHVS and CDR2 as FQNEAQ. CDR3 length: 16 residues. V gave up 5 bases and J gave up 0 bases; unmatched junction bases: 5. The CDR3 sequence is CASSRSTGGSGNTIYF. CDR3 DNA: TGTGCCAGCAGCCGTTCGACAGGGGGCTCTGGAAACACCATATATTTT.

V is TRBV20-1 and J is TRBJ2-7; TRBD2 matches 9 bases. The germline gives CDR1 DFQATT, CDR2 SNEGSKA (reference sequence). The CDR3 loop spans 16 amino acids. V shed 3 bases and J 0 bases; nucleotides not matched to a gene: 9. The CDR3 DNA follows: TGCAGTGCTAGTAGGGGACGGCGGGAGGGCTCCTACGAGCAGTACTTC. Residues: CSASRGRREGSYEQYF.

In its sample, this clone was seen once. The CDR3 DNA sequence: TGCGCCAGCAGCTCCGGGACAGGGCACGGCTATGGCTACACCTTC. It is translated as CASSSGTGHGYGYTF. V gene TRBV5-1 combines with J gene TRBJ1-2; 9 bases align to TRBD1. The germline V gene has CDR1 SGHRS and CDR2 YFSETQ. The length of the CDR3 is 15 residues. Trimming at V came to 3 bases and at J to 4 bases, leaving 7 bases not matched to a gene.

The chain recombines TRBV7-9 with TRBJ2-1, with a tentative D call TRBD1 (5 bases). CDR1 and CDR2 from the germline V gene are SEHNR and FQNEAQ (reference sequence). The germline V and J ends were trimmed by 0 bases and 7 bases, with 7 bases remaining between them. The CDR3 totals 13 residues. The CDR3 reads CASSLARVNEQFF. The CDR3 bases are TGTGCCAGCAGCTTAGCCAGGGTGAATGAGCAGTTCTTC.

V is TRBV4-3 and J is TRBJ1-3; D ambiguous. The V end was cut by 0 bases, the J end by 0 bases, with 6 bases between. Germline V CDR1 and CDR2: LGHNA, YSLEER. The CDR3 sequence is 15 residues long. In DNA form, the CDR3 reads TGCGCCAGCAGCCAAGACCCCAACTCTGGAAACACCATATATTTT. Its translation: CASSQDPNSGNTIYF.

V gene TRBV6-6 combines with J gene TRBJ2-7; TRBD1 agrees at 7 bases. V was clipped by 4 bases and J by 3 bases; unmatched bases: 0. This CDR3 has 12 amino acids. CDR1 is MNHNY and CDR2 is SVGAGI in the germline V gene (reference sequence). In nucleotides, the CDR3 is TGTGCCAGCAGTTGGGACAGCTACGAGCAGTACTTC. Amino acids: CASSWDSYEQYF.

The chain couples TRBV11-3 to TRBJ2-2; the match to TRBD2 covers 8 bases. The CDR3 has 15 amino acids. V gave up 8 bases and J gave up 1 base; unmatched junction bases: 6. Germline V gene sequence: CDR1 SGHNT, CDR2 YENEEA. CDR3 amino acids: CASRAGEGNTGELFF. CDR3 sequence (DNA): TGTGCCAGCCGAGCGGGGGAAGGGAACACCGGGGAGCTGTTTTTT.